Each of the 11 T cell receptor beta chains below was sequenced from the same sample in a study of T cell changes during pregnancy in multiple sclerosis. Assay: immunoSEQ multiplex PCR; the TCRdb copy retains only in-frame clones and omits some. Here the sample spans around 95,000 clones, 94% being singletons. The sequenced sample was peripheral blood, obtained after pregnancy. These receptors all come from a female donor in good health, enrolled as a control in a pregnancy study.

In nucleotides, the CDR3 is TGTGCCAGCAGTTGGAGAAATCAGCCCCAGCATTTT. Translation: CASSWRNQPQHF. The rearrangement joins TRBV28 to TRBJ1-5; no clear D gene. CDR3 size: 12 residues. Germline CDR1 reads MDHEN; CDR2 reads SYDVKM. Trimming shortened V by 4 bases and J by 4 bases, and 5 bases separated the two germline ends.

The J gene is TRBJ2-1, the V gene TRBV7-8; 14 nucleotides line up with TRBD2. The CDR3 loop spans 16 amino acids. Losses at the gene ends were 5 bases for V and 8 bases for J; bases not matched to a gene: 8. Germline-derived CDR1 and CDR2 are SGHVS and FQNEAQ. CDR3 sequence: CASSTRGLAGVDEQFF. CDR3 nucleotide sequence: TGTGCCAGCAGCACCAGGGGACTAGCGGGAGTTGATGAGCAGTTCTTC. The variable domain in full, with the rest retrieved from reference TRBV7-8 and TRBJ2-1, is GAGVSQSPRYKVAKRGQDVALRCDPISGHVSLFWYQQALGQGPEFLTYFQNEAQLDKSGLPSDRFFAERPEGSVSTLKIQRTQQEDSAVYLCASSTRGLAGVDEQFFGPGTRLTVL.

The chain couples TRBV9 to TRBJ2-3; D perhaps matches TRBD2 (6 bases). V lost 0 bases, J lost 3 bases, and 14 bases lay in between. CDR3 length: 16 residues. The germline V gene has CDR1 SGDLS and CDR2 YYNGEE. The CDR3 sequence is CASSVGGGIGTDTQYF. CDR3 bases: TGTGCCAGCAGCGTAGGTGGCGGGATAGGGACAGATACGCAGTATTTT.

This rearrangement joins TRBV5-1 to TRBJ1-4; D not certain. V was trimmed by 1 base and J by 2 bases, leaving 15 bases between them. Germline CDR1 and CDR2: SGHRS and YFSETQ. This CDR3 region has 17 residues. CDR3 sequence reads: CASSLTPASSTNEKLFF. The CDR3 DNA is TGCGCCAGCAGCTTGACCCCCGCGTCCTCCACTAATGAAAAACTGTTTTTT.

The chain employs TRBV7-2 and TRBJ2-5; weak D call: TRBD2 (6 bases). Germline CDR1 reads SGHTA; CDR2 reads FQGNSA. Between the trimmed V and J ends, which lost 1 base and 9 bases, there was a span of 12 bases. The CDR3 sequence is 13 residues long. CDR3 DNA sequence: TGTGCCAGCAGCTTAGACAGGTGGGAGGCCCAGTACTTC. Amino acids: CASSLDRWEAQYF. Complete variable domain (other parts from reference TRBV7-2 and TRBJ2-5): GAGVSQSPSNKVTEKGKDVELRCDPISGHTALYWYRQSLGQGLEFLIYFQGNSAPDKSGLPSDRFSAERTGGSVSTLTIQRTQQEDSAVYLCASSLDRWEAQYFGPGTRLLVL.

This clone was picked up a small number of times. The V call is TRBV2, the J call TRBJ1-1; possible D gene TRBD1, 6 bases. Trimming took off 3 bases at V and 5 bases at J, with 13 bases between the two ends. The CDR3 is 14 residues long. Germline CDR1 reads SNHLY; CDR2 reads FYNNEI. The DNA for the CDR3 is TGTGCCAGCAGTGATGCCCGGACAGATACTGAAGCTTTCTTT. Protein: CASSDARTDTEAFF.

This chain links TRBV27 with TRBJ2-1; possibly TRBD2 for D (5 bases). The germline V and J ends were trimmed by 7 bases and 0 bases, with 10 bases remaining between them. The CDR3 is made up of 14 amino acids. Germline V gene sequence: CDR1 MNHEY, CDR2 SMNVEV (reference sequence). The CDR3 DNA is TGTGCCAGCACCCGGAGGAGCTCCTACAATGAGCAGTTCTTC. It translates to CASTRRSSYNEQFF.

The chain uses TRBV5-1 and TRBJ2-2, with TRBD2 as a possible D gene (6 bases). The V gene lost 0 bases and the J gene lost 0 bases, with 9 bases spanning the gap. CDR1 is SGHRS and CDR2 is YFSETQ in the germline V gene. The CDR3 runs to 16 residues. The CDR3: CASSLVAGTNTGELFF. The CDR3 DNA reads TGCGCCAGCAGCTTGGTGGCGGGAACGAACACCGGGGAGCTGTTTTTT.

The rearrangement links TRBV11-2 to TRBJ2-7; 8 nucleotides align to TRBD2. The CDR3 is 17 amino acids. The V gene's germline CDR1 is SGHAT and CDR2 FQNNGV. Losses at the gene ends were 5 bases for V and 7 bases for J; bases not matched to a gene: 19. In DNA, the CDR3 is TGTGCCAGCAGCCTTGGCGTGAGGACTAGCCCCATGGGGGAGCAGTACTTC. It codes for CASSLGVRTSPMGEQYF.

This clone was seen only once. The chain has TRBV7-9 and TRBJ2-3; 10 nucleotides agree with TRBD2. CDR1 is SEHNR and CDR2 is FQNEAQ in the germline V gene (reference sequence). The CDR3 is 15 amino acids. J lost 6 bases, V lost 5 bases, and 8 bases had no gene match. The CDR3 nucleotides are TGTGCCAGCAGCCGGGGAGCGGGAGGGGCCGATACGCAGTATTTT. It encodes CASSRGAGGADTQYF.

The gene calls are TRBV27 and TRBJ1-2; TRBD1 is a possible D gene (6 bases). The CDR3 runs 14 residues. Germline CDR1 is MNHEY and CDR2 is SMNVEV (reference sequence). V gave up 3 bases and J gave up 5 bases, with 13 bases separating them. Here the CDR3 reads CASSFTGGLYGYTF. The CDR3 bases are TGTGCCAGCAGTTTCACGGGGGGGCTTTATGGCTACACCTTC.